This T cell receptor beta chain was sequenced during a study of blood T cell repertoires in COVID-19. Turning to the study itself: There were acute and convalescent COVID-19 samples, and they came from the United States, Italy and Spain. PBMCs, B-cell-depleted T cells, or T cells provided the cDNA or gDNA that made up the material.

V shed 1 base and J shed 7 bases, with 9 bases lying between them. Germline CDR1 SGHDT, CDR2 YYEEEE. The CDR3 is 14 residues long. Source study methods: Reference gene primers were amplified, and this amplification served to estimate nucleated cell counts. The data were produced by immunoSEQ multiplex PCR, yet TCRdb's version contains in-frame clones alone and is incomplete. V, J and clone size derive from that table, while D and trimming were established from the DNA sequence. The table includes 99,000 or so clones, roughly 89% detected once. The J gene is TRBJ1-6, the V gene TRBV5-6, with no clear D. Sequencing was performed on peripheral blood. This receptor was taken from a human donor in a cohort sampled during active COVID-19. The CDR3 protein is CASSLIASNSPLHF. The CDR3 nucleotides are TGTGCCAGCAGCTTGATTGCGTCCAATTCACCCCTCCACTTT.